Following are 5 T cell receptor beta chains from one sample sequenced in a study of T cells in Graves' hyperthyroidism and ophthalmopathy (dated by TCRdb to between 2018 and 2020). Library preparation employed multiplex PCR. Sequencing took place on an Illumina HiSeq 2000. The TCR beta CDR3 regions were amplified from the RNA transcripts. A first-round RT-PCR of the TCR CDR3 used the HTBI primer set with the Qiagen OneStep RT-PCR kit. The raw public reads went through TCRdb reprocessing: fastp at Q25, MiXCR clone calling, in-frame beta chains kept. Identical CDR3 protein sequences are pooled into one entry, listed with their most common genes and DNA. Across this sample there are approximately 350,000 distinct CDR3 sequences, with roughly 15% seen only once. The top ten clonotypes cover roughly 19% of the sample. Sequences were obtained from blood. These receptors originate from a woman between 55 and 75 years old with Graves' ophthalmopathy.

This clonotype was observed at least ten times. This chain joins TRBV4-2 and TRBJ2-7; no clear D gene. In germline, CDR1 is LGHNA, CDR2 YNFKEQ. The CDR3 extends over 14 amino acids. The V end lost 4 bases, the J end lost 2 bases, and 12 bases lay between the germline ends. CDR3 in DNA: TGTGCCAGCAGCCGAGATCCCGCCCCCTACGAGCAGTACTTC. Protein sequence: CASSRDPAPYEQYF.

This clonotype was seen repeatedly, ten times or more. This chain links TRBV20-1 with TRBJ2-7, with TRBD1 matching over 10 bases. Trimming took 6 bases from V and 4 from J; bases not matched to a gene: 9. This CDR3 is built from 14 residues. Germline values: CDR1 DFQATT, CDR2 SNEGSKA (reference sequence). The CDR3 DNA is TGCAGTGCGGAGACCGGGGACAGGGGTTACGAGCAGTACTTC. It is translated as CSAETGDRGYEQYF.

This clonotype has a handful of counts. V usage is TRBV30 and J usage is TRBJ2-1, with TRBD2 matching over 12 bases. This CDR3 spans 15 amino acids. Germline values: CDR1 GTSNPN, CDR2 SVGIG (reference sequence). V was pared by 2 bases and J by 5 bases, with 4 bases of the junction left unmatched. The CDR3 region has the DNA TGTGCCTGGAGTACTAGCGGGAGGAGGAACAATGAGCAGTTCTTC. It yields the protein CAWSTSGRRNNEQFF.

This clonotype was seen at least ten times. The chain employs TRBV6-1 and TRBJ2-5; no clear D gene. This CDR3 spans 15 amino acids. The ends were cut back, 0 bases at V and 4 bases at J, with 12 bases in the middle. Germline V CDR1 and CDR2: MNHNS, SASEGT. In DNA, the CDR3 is TGTGCCAGCAGTGAAGCGCCATCTGCCCCAGAGACCCAGTACTTC. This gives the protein CASSEAPSAPETQYF.

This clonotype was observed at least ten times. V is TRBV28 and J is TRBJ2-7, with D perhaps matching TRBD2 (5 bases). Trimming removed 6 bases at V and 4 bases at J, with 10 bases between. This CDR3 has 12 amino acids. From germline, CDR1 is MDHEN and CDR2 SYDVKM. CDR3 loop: CASSPRGYEQYF. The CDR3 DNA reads TGTGCCAGCAGCCCCCGGGGATACGAGCAGTACTTC.